A single sample gave rise to the 3 T cell receptor beta chains below, sequenced in a study of T-cell reconstitution after alpha-beta-depleted transplantation in children. Researchers prepared the TCRbeta library using unique molecular identifiers, the study reports. TCRdb re-called the PCR reads through MiXCR, storing one row per CDR3 protein. This sample has over 300,000 distinct CDR3 sequences, with 10% found just once. The source was PBMCs from the stem cell graft donor, collected from the stem cell graft. These receptors were taken from a human donor who donated a stem cell graft to a child with acute lymphoblastic leukemia.

This clonotype has a count of ten or more. This chain connects TRBV7-2 to TRBJ2-3; D gene ambiguous. CDR1 SGHTA and CDR2 FQGNSA come from the germline V gene. Trimming took 1 base from V and 6 from J, leaving 8 bases between them. CDR3 size: 13 residues. The DNA for the CDR3 is TGTGCCAGCAGCTTAGGAAGCTGGGATACGCAGTATTTT. It is translated as CASSLGSWDTQYF.

The chain couples TRBV25-1 to TRBJ2-1; D is unresolved. The CDR3 has 14 residues. Deletions cut 1 base from V and 8 bases from J, with 12 bases between. In germline, CDR1 is MGHDK, CDR2 SYGVNS. The CDR3 loop reads CASSEFSSGHEQFF. The CDR3, as DNA: TGTGCCAGCAGTGAATTTAGCTCTGGTCATGAGCAGTTCTTC.

This clonotype was detected a few times. The genes are TRBV5-1 and TRBJ2-7, with 8 bases matching TRBD2. Germline V lookup: CDR1 SGHRS, CDR2 YFSETQ. There are 15 residues in the CDR3. Trimming at V came to 3 bases and at J to 3 bases, leaving 8 bases not matched to a gene. CDR3 region: CASSYFTGGDYEQYF. The CDR3 DNA sequence: TGCGCCAGCAGCTATTTTACGGGAGGGGACTACGAGCAGTACTTC.